These 22 T cell receptor beta chains were sequenced from one sample in a study of T cells of healthy individuals. TCRdb used MiXCR to reprocess the 5' RACE reads, holding one entry per CDR3 protein. The top ten hold about 16% of the sample, which has about 53,000 distinct CDR3 sequences, roughly 15% seen once. The source is a human donor in good health.

This clonotype was observed many times. The V gene is TRBV7-9, the J gene TRBJ2-7; 7 nucleotides agree with TRBD1. Germline values: CDR1 SEHNR, CDR2 FQNEAQ (reference sequence). The CDR3 has 15 residues. The V segment lost 1 base and the J segment 5 bases; nucleotides outside the gene matches: 8. For the CDR3, the DNA is TGTGCCAGCAGCTTAGGGGGACAGTTCCGGGACGAGCAGTACTTC. Translation: CASSLGGQFRDEQYF.

This clonotype appeared a few times. The CDR3 DNA is TGTGCCATCGAGAGCAGGGCCGGGGAGACCCAGTACTTC. It encodes CAIESRAGETQYF. The chain links TRBV11-2 to TRBJ2-5; D might be TRBD1 (5 bases). V lost 10 bases and J lost 5, with 17 bases in between. The V gene's germline CDR1 is SGHAT and CDR2 FQNNGV. CDR3 length: 13 residues. Full variable domain (rest looked up from reference TRBV11-2 and TRBJ2-5): EAGVAQSPRYKIIEKRQSVAFWCNPISGHATLYWYQQILGQGPKLLIQFQNNGVVDDSQLPKDRFSAERLKGVDSTLKIQPAKLEDSAVYLCAIESRAGETQYFGPGTRLLVL.

This clonotype occurred a few times. The chain employs TRBV14 and TRBJ2-1; D ambiguous. CDR3 size: 17 residues. V lost 4 bases and J 6 bases, leaving 22 bases between the germline ends. Germline assignment: CDR1 SGHDN and CDR2 FVKESK. Here the CDR3 DNA reads TGTGCCAGCAGCCCACGATATCTCCAGACCCCAATCAATGAGCAGTTCTTC. Protein sequence: CASSPRYLQTPINEQFF.

The genes are TRBV3-1 and TRBJ2-3, with 11 bases aligning to TRBD2. This CDR3 has 14 residues. Germline V lookup: CDR1 LGHDT, CDR2 YNNKEL (reference sequence). V lost 7 bases, J lost 2 bases, and 2 bases stayed unmatched. CDR3 loop: CASKGLAVTDTQYF. CDR3 DNA: TGTGCCAGCAAGGGACTAGCGGTCACAGATACGCAGTATTTT.

This clonotype showed up many times. Here the CDR3 DNA reads TGTGCCAGCAGCGTAGCCCTTACCGGGGTGACCTACGAGCAGTACTTC. It translates to CASSVALTGVTYEQYF. The rearrangement uses TRBV9 and TRBJ2-7; D perhaps matches TRBD2 (5 bases). CDR3 length: 16 residues. Trimming removed 0 bases from V and 2 bases from J, with 15 bases in between. Germline assignment: CDR1 SGDLS and CDR2 YYNGEE.

This clonotype appeared a few times. The chain employs TRBV10-3 and TRBJ2-7, with D possibly matching TRBD2 (5 bases). This CDR3 is built from 17 residues. With 0 bases removed from V and 0 bases from J, the gap between germline ends came to 15 bases. From germline, CDR1 is ENHRY and CDR2 SYGVKD. Here the CDR3 DNA reads TGTGCCATCAGTGAGTCGAGGCGGGTACTCACCTCCTACGAGCAGTACTTC. As protein: CAISESRRVLTSYEQYF.

This clonotype was found many times. V usage is TRBV7-2 and J usage is TRBJ2-7; perhaps TRBD1 as D (6 bases). Germline V lookup: CDR1 SGHTA, CDR2 FQGNSA. The CDR3 has 13 amino acids. V dropped 3 bases and J dropped 4 bases, with 10 bases sitting between them. The CDR3, as DNA: TGTGCCAGCAGCTTGGGGGCGCGGTACGAGCAGTACTTC. Translated, it gives CASSLGARYEQYF. Drawing the rest from reference TRBV7-2 and TRBJ2-7, the complete variable domain is GAGVSQSPSNKVTEKGKDVELRCDPISGHTALYWYRQSLGQGLEFLIYFQGNSAPDKSGLPSDRFSAERTGGSVSTLTIQRTQQEDSAVYLCASSLGARYEQYFGPGTRLTVT.

This clonotype was found many times. The rearrangement links TRBV20-1 to TRBJ1-2; D might be TRBD1 (6 bases). CDR3 length equals 12 residues. Trimming took off 4 bases at V and 4 bases at J, with 10 bases between the two ends. CDR1 is DFQATT, CDR2 SNEGSKA, per germline (reference sequence). CDR3 protein: CSAIQGSYGYTF. Written as DNA, the CDR3 is TGCAGTGCTATTCAGGGGTCCTATGGCTACACCTTC.

This clonotype came up many times. This chain uses TRBV5-1 with TRBJ2-1; 7 positions agree with TRBD2. This CDR3 has 14 residues. The germline CDR1 and CDR2 sequences are SGHRS and YFSETQ. With V trimmed by 3 bases and J by 6 bases, 6 bases remained unmatched. The CDR3 reads CASSWGTIPNEQFF. The CDR3 coding sequence is TGCGCCAGCAGCTGGGGGACTATCCCCAATGAGCAGTTCTTC.

This clonotype was found many times. This chain uses TRBV6-4 with TRBJ1-5; D unclear. V was shortened by 3 bases and J by 9 bases, with 15 bases between the two germline ends. The CDR3 sequence is 14 residues long. Germline V gives CDR1 MRHNA, CDR2 SNTAGT. CDR3 DNA sequence: TGTGCCAGCAGTGATGAGAGGGCCCCGTCGCCCCAGCATTTT. The encoded protein is CASSDERAPSPQHF.

This clonotype showed up many times. The rearrangement joins TRBV24-1 to TRBJ2-1; D is unresolved. Per germline, CDR1 KGHDR and CDR2 SFDVKD. This CDR3 comprises 16 residues. The V end lost 2 bases, the J end lost 4 bases, and 14 bases lay between the germline ends. The DNA of the CDR3 is TGTGCCACCAGTGATTCGGCACTGGGTACGTACAATGAGCAGTTCTTC. Translating gives CATSDSALGTYNEQFF.

As for this clonotype: Being one base from a much bigger clone, this may be a read error. The chain uses TRBV4-1 and TRBJ1-2; D is unclear. Germline values: CDR1 MGHRA, CDR2 YSYEKL. The CDR3 spans 13 residues. The CDR3, as DNA: TGCGCCAGCAGCAACACACAGACCTATGGCCACACCTTC. This sequence encodes CASSNTQTYGHTF.

This clonotype was detected only a few times. The gene calls are TRBV5-6 and TRBJ2-3; D not certain. The germline gives CDR1 SGHDT, CDR2 YYEEEE. The germline V and J ends were trimmed by 2 bases and 0 bases, with 7 bases remaining between them. The CDR3 has 14 amino acids. The CDR3 here is CASSFNPSTDTQYF. The CDR3, as DNA: TGTGCCAGCAGCTTCAACCCGAGCACAGATACGCAGTATTTT. Supplemented by reference TRBV5-6 and TRBJ2-3, the full variable domain reads DAGVTQSPTHLIKTRGQQVTLRCSPKSGHDTVSWYQQALGQGPQFIFQYYEEEERQRGNFPDRFSGHQFPNYSSELNVNALLLGDSALYLCASSFNPSTDTQYFGPGTRLTVL.

This clonotype is medium-sized in the sample. This chain connects TRBV6-2 or TRBV6-3 to TRBJ1-1; 7 bases match TRBD1. The ends lost 5 bases at V and 5 bases at J; junction bases unmatched: 2. The CDR3 loop spans 12 amino acids. Per germline, CDR1 MNHEY and CDR2 SVGEGT. The CDR3 coding sequence is TGTGCCAGCAGTCAGACAGGGACTGAAGCTTTCTTT. Amino acids: CASSQTGTEAFF.

By share of the sample, this clonotype is medium-sized. The CDR3 region is CASSLSARDVDTQYF. In nucleotides, the CDR3 is TGTGCCAGCAGCTTATCGGCGAGGGACGTGGATACGCAGTATTTT. The rearrangement links TRBV7-8 to TRBJ2-3; D may correspond to TRBD1 or TRBD2 (5 bases each). Germline CDR1 reads SGHVS; CDR2 reads FQNEAQ. The ends were cut back, 2 bases at V and 6 bases at J, with 15 bases in the middle. This CDR3 spans 15 amino acids.

At least ten counts were recorded for this clonotype. The chain is built from TRBV11-2 and TRBJ2-7; TRBD2 aligns across 7 bases. The CDR3 runs 12 residues. CDR1 is SGHAT and CDR2 is FQNNGV in the germline V gene. V lost 6 bases to trimming and J lost 5 bases; unmatched junction nucleotides: 4. The CDR3 here is CASRIAGDEQYF. CDR3 in DNA: TGTGCCAGCAGGATTGCGGGAGACGAGCAGTACTTC.

This clonotype has only a few counts. This chain uses TRBV6-4 with TRBJ1-5, with a tentative D call TRBD1 (5 bases). Germline assignment: CDR1 MRHNA and CDR2 SNTAGT. The CDR3 covers 16 residues. V lost 5 bases, J lost 7 bases, and 21 bases lay in between. The CDR3 reads CASSPSGGEGVQPQHF. Written as DNA, the CDR3 is TGTGCCAGCAGTCCCTCCGGGGGGGAGGGCGTCCAGCCCCAGCATTTT.

This clonotype was detected many times. This rearrangement joins TRBV20-1 to TRBJ1-2, with D possibly being TRBD1 (6 bases). Germline CDR1 reads DFQATT; CDR2 reads SNEGSKA (reference sequence). The CDR3 has 17 residues. V was trimmed by 3 bases and J by 8 bases, leaving 28 bases between them. CDR3 loop: CSARGSGGRDRRYGYTF. The DNA for the CDR3 is TGCAGTGCTAGGGGGAGCGGGGGGAGAGACAGGAGATACGGCTACACCTTC.

V is TRBV7-2 and J is TRBJ2-2, with D perhaps given as TRBD1 or TRBD2 (5 bases each). V dropped 5 bases and J dropped 4 bases, with 11 bases sitting between them. CDR3 length: 14 amino acids. CDR1 is SGHTA, CDR2 FQGNSA, per germline. Written as DNA, the CDR3 is TGTGCCAGCAGCCCCGGGGCCCCCACCGGGGAGCTGTTTTTT. It encodes CASSPGAPTGELFF.

This clonotype has a count of ten or more. The V gene is TRBV6-5, the J gene TRBJ2-7, with D uncertain. CDR1 and CDR2 (germline): MNHEY, SVGAGI. The CDR3 has 16 residues. V was clipped by 6 bases and J by 2 bases, with 20 bases between them. CDR3 amino acids: CASSPTGVQPPYEQYF. Here the CDR3 DNA reads TGTGCCAGCAGCCCGACGGGTGTTCAGCCACCCTACGAGCAGTACTTC.

V usage is TRBV12-3 or TRBV12-4 and J usage is TRBJ2-4; 8 bases align to TRBD2. CDR3 length: 14 amino acids. The trim removed 5 bases at V and 8 bases at J, leaving 8 bases unmatched. As DNA, the CDR3 is TGTGCCAGCAGTCGGGGGGGAACTTCGGACATTCAGTACTTC. Translation: CASSRGGTSDIQYF.

Many counts were recorded for this clonotype. Here the CDR3 reads CASSSPLGGGYEQYF. In nucleotides, the CDR3 is TGTGCCAGCAGTTCCCCCTTGGGGGGCGGGTACGAGCAGTACTTC. The V gene is TRBV27, the J gene TRBJ2-7; D is perhaps TRBD1 or TRBD2 (6 bases each). V lost 4 bases and J lost 4, with 17 bases in between. The CDR3 covers 15 residues. Per germline, CDR1 MNHEY and CDR2 SMNVEV (reference sequence).